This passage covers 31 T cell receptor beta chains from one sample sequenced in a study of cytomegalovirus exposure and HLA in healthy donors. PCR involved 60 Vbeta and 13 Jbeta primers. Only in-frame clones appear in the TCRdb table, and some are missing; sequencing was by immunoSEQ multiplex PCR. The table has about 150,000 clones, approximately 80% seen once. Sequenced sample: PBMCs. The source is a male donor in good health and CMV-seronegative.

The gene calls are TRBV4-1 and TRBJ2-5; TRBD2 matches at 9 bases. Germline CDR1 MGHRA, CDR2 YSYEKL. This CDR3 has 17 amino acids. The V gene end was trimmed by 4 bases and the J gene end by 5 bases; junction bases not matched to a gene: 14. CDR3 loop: CASSLTSTSGGFETQYF. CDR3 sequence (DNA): TGCGCCAGCAGCCTCACCTCGACCAGCGGGGGGTTTGAGACCCAGTACTTC.

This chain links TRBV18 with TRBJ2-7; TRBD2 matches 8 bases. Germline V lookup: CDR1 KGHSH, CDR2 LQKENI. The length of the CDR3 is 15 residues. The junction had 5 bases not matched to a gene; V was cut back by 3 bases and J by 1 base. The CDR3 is CASSPLAGMSYEQYF. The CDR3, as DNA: TGTGCCAGCTCACCCCTAGCGGGTATGTCCTACGAGCAGTACTTC.

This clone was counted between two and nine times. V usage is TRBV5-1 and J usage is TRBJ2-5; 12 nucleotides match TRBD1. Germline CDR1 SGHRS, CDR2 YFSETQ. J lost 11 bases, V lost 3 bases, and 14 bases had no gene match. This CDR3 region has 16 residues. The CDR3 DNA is TGCGCCAGCAGCTCCACCGGGACAGGGGGCGCGGAGGAGCAGTACTTC. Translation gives CASSSTGTGGAEEQYF.

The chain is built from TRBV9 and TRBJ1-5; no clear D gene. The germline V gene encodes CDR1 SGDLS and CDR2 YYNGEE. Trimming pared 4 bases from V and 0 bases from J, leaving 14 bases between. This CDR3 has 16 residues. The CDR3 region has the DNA TGTGCCAGCAGCTTAGGCCCAGCGTATAGCAATCAGCCCCAGCATTTT. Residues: CASSLGPAYSNQPQHF.

The CDR3 DNA is TGTGCCAGCACGGACTATAACACAGATACGCAGTATTTT. This gives the protein CASTDYNTDTQYF. The chain joins TRBV18 to TRBJ2-3, with D possibly TRBD2 on 6 matching bases. The V end lost 8 bases, the J end lost 2 bases, and 11 bases lay between the germline ends. CDR1 is KGHSH and CDR2 is LQKENI in the germline V gene. CDR3 length: 13 amino acids.

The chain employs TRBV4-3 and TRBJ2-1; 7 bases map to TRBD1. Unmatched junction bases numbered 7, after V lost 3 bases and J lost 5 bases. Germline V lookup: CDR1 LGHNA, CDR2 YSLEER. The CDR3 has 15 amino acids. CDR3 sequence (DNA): TGCGCCAGCAGCCAGGGGACAGCGACGGACAATGAGCAGTTCTTC. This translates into CASSQGTATDNEQFF.

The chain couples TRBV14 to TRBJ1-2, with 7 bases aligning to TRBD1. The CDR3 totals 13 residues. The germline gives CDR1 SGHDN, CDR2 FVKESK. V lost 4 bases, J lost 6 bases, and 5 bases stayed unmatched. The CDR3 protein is CASSPRQGDGYTF. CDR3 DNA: TGTGCCAGCAGCCCACGACAGGGTGATGGCTACACCTTC.

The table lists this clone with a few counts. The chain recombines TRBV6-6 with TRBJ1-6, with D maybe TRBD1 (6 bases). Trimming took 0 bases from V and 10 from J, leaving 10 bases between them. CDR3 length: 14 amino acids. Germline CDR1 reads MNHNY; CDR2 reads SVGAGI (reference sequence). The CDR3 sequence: CASSYSGGESPLHF. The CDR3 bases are TGTGCCAGCAGTTACTCAGGGGGGGAATCACCCCTCCACTTT.

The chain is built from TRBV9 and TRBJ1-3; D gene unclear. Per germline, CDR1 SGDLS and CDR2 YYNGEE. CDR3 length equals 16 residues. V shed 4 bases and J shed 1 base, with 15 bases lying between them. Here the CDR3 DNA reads TGTGCCAGCAGCCATAGCGCTGGCACTTCTGGAAACACCATATATTTT. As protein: CASSHSAGTSGNTIYF.

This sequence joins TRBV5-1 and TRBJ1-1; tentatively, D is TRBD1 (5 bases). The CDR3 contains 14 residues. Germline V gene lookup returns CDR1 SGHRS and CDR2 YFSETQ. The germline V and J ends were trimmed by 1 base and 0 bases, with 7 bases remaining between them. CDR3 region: CASSLQDMNTEAFF. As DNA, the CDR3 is TGCGCCAGCAGCTTGCAGGACATGAACACTGAAGCTTTCTTT.

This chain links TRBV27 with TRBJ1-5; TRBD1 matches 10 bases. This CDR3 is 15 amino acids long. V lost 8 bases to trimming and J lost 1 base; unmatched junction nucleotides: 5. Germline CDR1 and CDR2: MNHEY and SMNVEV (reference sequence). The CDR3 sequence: CASCEGQGSNQPQHF. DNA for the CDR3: TGTGCCAGCTGCGAGGGACAGGGGAGCAATCAGCCCCAGCATTTT.

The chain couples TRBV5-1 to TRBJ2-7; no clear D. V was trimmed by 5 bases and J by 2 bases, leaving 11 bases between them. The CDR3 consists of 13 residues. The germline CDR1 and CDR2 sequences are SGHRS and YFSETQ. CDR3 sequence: CASRTASTYEQYF. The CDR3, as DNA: TGCGCCAGCAGAACCGCGAGTACCTACGAGCAGTACTTC. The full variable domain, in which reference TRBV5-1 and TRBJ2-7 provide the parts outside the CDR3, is KAGVTQTPRYLIKTRGQQVTLSCSPISGHRSVSWYQQTPGQGLQFLFEYFSETQRNKGNFPGRFSGRQFSNSRSEMNVSTLELGDSALYLCASRTASTYEQYFGPGTRLTVT.

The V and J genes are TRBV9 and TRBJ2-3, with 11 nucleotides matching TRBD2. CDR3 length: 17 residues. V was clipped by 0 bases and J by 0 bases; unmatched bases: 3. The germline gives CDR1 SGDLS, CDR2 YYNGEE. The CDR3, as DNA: TGTGCCAGCAGCGTAGGTCTAGCGGGAGGCAGCACAGATACGCAGTATTTT. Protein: CASSVGLAGGSTDTQYF.

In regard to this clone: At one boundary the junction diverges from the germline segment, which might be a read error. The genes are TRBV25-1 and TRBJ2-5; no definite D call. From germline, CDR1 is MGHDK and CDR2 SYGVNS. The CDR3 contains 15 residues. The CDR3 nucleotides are TGTGCCAGCAGTGAATATCATGGGCGACAAGAGATCCAGTACTTC. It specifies CASSEYHGRQEIQYF.

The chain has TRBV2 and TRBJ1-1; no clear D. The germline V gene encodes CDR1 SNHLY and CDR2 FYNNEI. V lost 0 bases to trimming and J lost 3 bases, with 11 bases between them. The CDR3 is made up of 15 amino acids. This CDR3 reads CASSEASVIDTEAFF. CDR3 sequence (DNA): TGTGCCAGCAGTGAAGCGTCGGTGATCGACACTGAAGCTTTCTTT. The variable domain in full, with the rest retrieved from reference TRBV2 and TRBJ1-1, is EPEVTQTPSHQVTQMGQEVILRCVPISNHLYFYWYRQILGQKVEFLVSFYNNEISEKSEIFDDQFSVERPDGSNFTLKIRSTKLEDSAMYFCASSEASVIDTEAFFGQGTRLTVV.

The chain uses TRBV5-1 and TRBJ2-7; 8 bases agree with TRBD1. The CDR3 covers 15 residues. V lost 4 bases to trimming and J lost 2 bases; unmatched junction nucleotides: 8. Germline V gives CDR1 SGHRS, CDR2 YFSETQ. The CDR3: CASSPWTGTPYEQYF. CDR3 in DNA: TGCGCCAGCAGCCCCTGGACAGGGACTCCCTACGAGCAGTACTTC.

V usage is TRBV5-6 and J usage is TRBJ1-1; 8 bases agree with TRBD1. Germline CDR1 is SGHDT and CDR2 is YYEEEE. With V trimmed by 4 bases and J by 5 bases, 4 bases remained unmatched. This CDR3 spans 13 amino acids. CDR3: CASSRGDRTEAFF. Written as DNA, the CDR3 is TGTGCCAGCAGCAGAGGGGACAGGACTGAAGCTTTCTTT.

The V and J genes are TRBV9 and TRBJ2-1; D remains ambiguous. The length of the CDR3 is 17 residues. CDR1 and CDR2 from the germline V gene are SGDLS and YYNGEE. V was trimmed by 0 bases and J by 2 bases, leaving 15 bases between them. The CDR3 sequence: CASSVGAVEFPYNEQFF. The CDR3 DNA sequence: TGTGCCAGCAGCGTAGGAGCTGTAGAATTTCCCTACAATGAGCAGTTCTTC.

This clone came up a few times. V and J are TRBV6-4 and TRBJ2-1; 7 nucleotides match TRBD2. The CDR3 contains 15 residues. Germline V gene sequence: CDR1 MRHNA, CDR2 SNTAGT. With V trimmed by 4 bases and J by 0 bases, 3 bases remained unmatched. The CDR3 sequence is CASSAAGDSYNEQFF. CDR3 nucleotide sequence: TGTGCCAGCAGTGCTGCGGGGGACTCCTACAATGAGCAGTTCTTC.

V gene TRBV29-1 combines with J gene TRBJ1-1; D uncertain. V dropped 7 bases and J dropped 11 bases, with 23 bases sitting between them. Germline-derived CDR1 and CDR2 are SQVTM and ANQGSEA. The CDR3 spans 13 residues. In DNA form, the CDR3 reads TGCAGCGCCGGGGAGGTCGCGCCTTTAGGGGCTTTCTTT. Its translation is CSAGEVAPLGAFF.

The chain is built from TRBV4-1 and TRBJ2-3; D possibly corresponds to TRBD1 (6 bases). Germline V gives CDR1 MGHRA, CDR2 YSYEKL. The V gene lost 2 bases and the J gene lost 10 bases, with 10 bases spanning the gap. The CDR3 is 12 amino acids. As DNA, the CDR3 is TGCGCCAGCAGCCAACAGGGGAGAGCGCAGTATTTT. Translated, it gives CASSQQGRAQYF.

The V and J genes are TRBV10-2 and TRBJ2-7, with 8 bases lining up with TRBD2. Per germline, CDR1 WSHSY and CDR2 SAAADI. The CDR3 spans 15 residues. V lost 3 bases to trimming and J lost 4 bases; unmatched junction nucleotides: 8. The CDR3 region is CASSDPGGDGYEQYF. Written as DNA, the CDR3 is TGCGCCAGCAGTGACCCGGGGGGGGACGGTTACGAGCAGTACTTC.

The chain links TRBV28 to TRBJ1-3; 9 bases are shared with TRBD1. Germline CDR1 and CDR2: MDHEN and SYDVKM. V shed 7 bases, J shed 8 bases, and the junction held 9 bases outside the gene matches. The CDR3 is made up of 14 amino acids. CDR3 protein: CASTLGQGRDTIYF. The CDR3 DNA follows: TGTGCCAGCACACTAGGACAGGGGAGGGACACCATATATTTT.

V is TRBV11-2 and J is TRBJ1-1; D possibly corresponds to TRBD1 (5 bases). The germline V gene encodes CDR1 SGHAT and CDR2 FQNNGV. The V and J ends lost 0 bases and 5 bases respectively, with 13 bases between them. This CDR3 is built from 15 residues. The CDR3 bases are TGTGCCAGCAGCTTAGATCCGGGCAGGGAAACTGAAGCTTTCTTT. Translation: CASSLDPGRETEAFF.

CDR3 in DNA: TGTGCCAGCAGTCAGATAAGCGGTTACAATGAGCAGTTCTTC. Amino acids: CASSQISGYNEQFF. The genes are TRBV7-2 and TRBJ2-1, with D perhaps matching TRBD2 (5 bases). Germline V lookup: CDR1 SGHTA, CDR2 FQGNSA. CDR3 length: 14 amino acids. With 6 bases removed from V and 4 bases from J, the gap between germline ends came to 13 bases.

CDR3 in amino acids: CASSPKDTRGRGGNTIYF. CDR3 DNA: TGTGCCAGCAGCCCGAAAGATACTAGGGGGCGAGGTGGAAACACCATATATTTT. The chain combines TRBV4-2 with TRBJ1-3; 7 bases map to TRBD1. CDR1 is LGHNA and CDR2 is YNFKEQ in the germline V gene. The J segment lost 3 bases and the V segment lost 4 bases, leaving 15 bases of the junction unmatched. The CDR3 sequence is 18 residues long.

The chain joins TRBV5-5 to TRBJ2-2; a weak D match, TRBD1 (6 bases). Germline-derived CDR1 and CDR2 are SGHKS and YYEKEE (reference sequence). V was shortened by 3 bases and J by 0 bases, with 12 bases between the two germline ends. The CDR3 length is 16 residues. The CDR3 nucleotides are TGTGCCAGCAGCTCCGGACAGCTAGCGAACACCGGGGAGCTGTTTTTT. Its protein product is CASSSGQLANTGELFF.

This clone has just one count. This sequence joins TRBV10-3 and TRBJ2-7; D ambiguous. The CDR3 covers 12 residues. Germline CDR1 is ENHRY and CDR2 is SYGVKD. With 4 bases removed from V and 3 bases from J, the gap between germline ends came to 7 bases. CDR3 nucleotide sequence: TGTGCCATCAGTGGAGAAGTCTACGAGCAGTACTTC. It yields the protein CAISGEVYEQYF.

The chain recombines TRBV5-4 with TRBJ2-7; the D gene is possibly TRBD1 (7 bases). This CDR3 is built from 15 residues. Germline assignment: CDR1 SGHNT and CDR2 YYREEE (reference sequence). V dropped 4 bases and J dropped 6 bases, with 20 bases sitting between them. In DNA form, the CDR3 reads TGTGCCAGCAGCCCCCGCCAGGGGGGTATCGTCGAGCAGTACTTC. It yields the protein CASSPRQGGIVEQYF.

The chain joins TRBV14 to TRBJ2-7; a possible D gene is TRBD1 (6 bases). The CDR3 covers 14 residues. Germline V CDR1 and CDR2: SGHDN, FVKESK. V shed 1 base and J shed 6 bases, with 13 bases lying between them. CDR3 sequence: CASSQVRGRGEQYF. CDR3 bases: TGTGCCAGCAGCCAAGTCAGGGGCCGGGGCGAGCAGTACTTC.

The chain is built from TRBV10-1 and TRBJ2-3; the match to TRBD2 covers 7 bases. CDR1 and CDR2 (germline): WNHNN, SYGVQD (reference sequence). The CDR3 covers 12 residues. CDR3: CAAGVGTDTQYF. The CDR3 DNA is TGCGCTGCGGGGGTTGGCACAGATACGCAGTATTTT.